This record looks at one T cell receptor beta chain sequence and its context. What it recognizes is unknown. TCRdb keeps only in-frame clones here, not all; method: immunoSEQ multiplex PCR. The table lists about 150,000 clones, 89% of them singletons. The CDR3 spans 21 residues. Losses at the gene ends were 2 bases for V and 0 bases for J; bases not matched to a gene: 13. Per germline, CDR1 ENHRY and CDR2 SYGVKD. The data are from a study of T cell responses to AZD1222 COVID-19 vaccine. General study points: Baseline seropositives among AZD1222 recipients totaled only five or six. The donor group comprised mostly white British people and more females; the analysis possibly underestimated clonal diversity.

The source is an adult in good health. The specimen comprised peripheral blood, sampled on day 0 of AZD1222 vaccination. V and J are TRBV10-3 and TRBJ2-3; 14 bases are shared with TRBD2. The CDR3 region has the DNA TGTGCCATCAGTGAGCCCGGGACTAGCGGGAGAGGGGGATACAGCACAGATACGCAGTATTTT. Its protein is CAISEPGTSGRGGYSTDTQYF.